This T cell receptor beta chain is drawn from a study of graft-versus-host responses after intestinal transplantation. Study information: Isolated intestinal, liver-intestinal, or multivisceral transplants had been given to the recipients.

Some clones are missing from TCRdb's copy, which holds only in-frame ones; the method was immunoSEQ multiplex PCR. The table records roughly 20,000 clones, approximately 70% of them present only once. Regarding this clone: Its antigen is as yet unknown. This CDR3 fails to terminate in the conserved phenylalanine or tryptophan, so it likely reflects a read error. The DNA is left out, because the CDR3 cannot be placed on it with certainty; the CDR3 is given as TCRdb lists it.

From its first to its last residue, the CDR3 has 8 amino acids. Processing released intraepithelial and lamina propria lymphocytes from the graft tissue. Whole-study findings and limits: Recipient marrow harbored GvH clones, some of which surfaced first in ileum or blood.

This specimen consisted of ileum tissue, obtained around 20 days after intestinal transplant. The V and J genes are TRBV3-2 and TRBJ2-7; the table's D call of TRBD1 was not tested on the DNA. TRBV3-2 is deemed a pseudogene. The receptor was derived from a human patient who received an intestinal transplant, so some T cells may come from the graft donor. CDR3 sequence reads: CARITGVL.